This T cell receptor beta chain was recovered during a study of CD8+CD57+ T cells in acquired aplastic anemia. General study points: Comparison of patients with controls identified 25 to 35 shared CD8+ CDR3 sequences. CD8+ Simpson's diversity showed no significant patient-control difference.

Genomic DNA provided the template from which TCR beta VDJ and CDR3 profiles were obtained. TCRdb passed the reads through MiXCR, listing each CDR3 protein once. The sample yields approximately 150,000 distinct CDR3 sequences, 71% seen once. The CDR3 is 14 amino acids. The germline V gene has CDR1 SGHVS and CDR2 FQNEAQ. V gave up 7 bases and J gave up 5 bases; unmatched junction bases: 9. Patients sequenced had flow cytometry evidence of CD8+CD57+ cell expansion. Each of the patients presented with severe acquired aplastic anemia. With respect to this clonotype: Its antigen is unidentified.

The specimen was sorted CD4+, CD8+, or CD8+CD57+ T cells (not recorded which) from PBMCs. This clonotype was obtained from a human donor with aplastic anemia. This rearrangement joins TRBV7-8 to TRBJ2-7; TRBD1 matches at 9 bases. The chain's CDR3 is CASTLDRGGDEQYF. CDR3 nucleotides: TGTGCCAGCACTTTGGACAGGGGTGGGGACGAGCAGTACTTC.